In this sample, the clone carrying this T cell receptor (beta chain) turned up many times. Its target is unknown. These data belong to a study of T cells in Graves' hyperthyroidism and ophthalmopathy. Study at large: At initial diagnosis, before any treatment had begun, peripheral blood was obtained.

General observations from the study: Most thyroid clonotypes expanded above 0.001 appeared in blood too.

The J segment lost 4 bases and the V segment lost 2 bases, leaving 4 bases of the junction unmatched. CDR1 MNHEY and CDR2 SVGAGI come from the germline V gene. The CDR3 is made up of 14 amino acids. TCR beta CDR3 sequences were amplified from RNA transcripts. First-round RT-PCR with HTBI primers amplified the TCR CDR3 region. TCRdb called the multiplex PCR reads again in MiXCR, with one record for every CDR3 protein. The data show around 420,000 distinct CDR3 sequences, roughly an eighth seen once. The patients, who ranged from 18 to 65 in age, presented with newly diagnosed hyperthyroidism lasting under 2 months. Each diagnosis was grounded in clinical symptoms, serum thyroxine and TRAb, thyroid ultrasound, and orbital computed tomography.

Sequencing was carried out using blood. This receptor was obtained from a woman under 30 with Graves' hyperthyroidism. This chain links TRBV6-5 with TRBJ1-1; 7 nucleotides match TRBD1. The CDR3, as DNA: TGTGCCAGCAGTTACGAGGGGGCGACCACTGAAGCTTTCTTT. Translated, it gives CASSYEGATTEAFF.